The rows below give T cell receptor beta chains drawn from one sample of a study of blood T cell repertoires in COVID-19. Produced via immunoSEQ multiplex PCR; TCRdb's table is partial and in-frame only. This sample has tens of thousands of clones, with more than 70% found just once. Material: peripheral blood. These receptors all stem from a woman over 75 with acute or convalescent COVID-19. Both conserved end residues are part of each CDR3. The order of the fields is CDR3 DNA, CDR3 protein, D gene, V gene, clone size, J gene. The D gene is left open where the match is weak. Clone size is not always given. Where it is, it says once, few, many or a class for expanded clones.

cdr3_nt: TGTGCCAGCAGTTACTCCCCAGGCATCAATCAGCCCCAGCATTTT
cdr3_aa: CASSYSPGINQPQHF
d_call: NA
v_call: TRBV6-6
clone_size: once
j_call: TRBJ1-5

cdr3_nt: TGTGCCAGCAGTTATCCCGGGGGGGCAGTCCAAGAGACCCAGTACTTC
cdr3_aa: CASSYPGGAVQETQYF
d_call: TRBD2
v_call: TRBV6-5
clone_size: NA
j_call: TRBJ2-5

cdr3_nt: TGTGCCAGCTCACCACTGCGCGACAGGGGGCCTGGCGGTACTGAAGCTTTCTTT
cdr3_aa: CASSPLRDRGPGGTEAFF
d_call: TRBD1
v_call: TRBV18
clone_size: NA
j_call: TRBJ1-1

cdr3_nt: TGTGCCAGCAGCTTAGAGTCGCTAGCGGGGGGCAATGAGCAGTTCTTC
cdr3_aa: CASSLESLAGGNEQFF
d_call: TRBD2
v_call: TRBV11-2
clone_size: NA
j_call: TRBJ2-1

cdr3_nt: TGTGCCAGCAGTTACTCGATAGTCGGGATCGCTGAAGCTTTCTTT
cdr3_aa: CASSYSIVGIAEAFF
d_call: NA
v_call: TRBV6-5
clone_size: NA
j_call: TRBJ1-1

cdr3_nt: TGTGCCAGCAGTTACCCAGGGGGCGGCGAGCAGTACTTC
cdr3_aa: CASSYPGGGEQYF
d_call: TRBD1
v_call: TRBV3-1/TRBV3-2
clone_size: few
j_call: TRBJ2-7

cdr3_nt: TGTGCCAGCAGCTTGGGGGACAGGGGGCGCGACACTGAAGCTTTCTTT
cdr3_aa: CASSLGDRGRDTEAFF
d_call: TRBD1
v_call: TRBV7-9
clone_size: few
j_call: TRBJ1-1

cdr3_nt: TGTGCCAGCAGCATCCTAGCGGGGGACAATGAGCAGTTCTTC
cdr3_aa: CASSILAGDNEQFF
d_call: TRBD2
v_call: TRBV6-5
clone_size: NA
j_call: TRBJ2-1

cdr3_nt: TGTGCCAGCAATCGGGTGGGCAGGGGGGACGAAAAACTGTTTTTT
cdr3_aa: CASNRVGRGDEKLFF
d_call: TRBD1
v_call: TRBV3-1/TRBV3-2
clone_size: once
j_call: TRBJ1-4

cdr3_nt: TGTGCCAGCAGCCAACAGGGGGAAGGGGCTGAAGCTTTCTTT
cdr3_aa: CASSQQGEGAEAFF
d_call: TRBD1
v_call: TRBV3-1/TRBV3-2
clone_size: NA
j_call: TRBJ1-1

cdr3_nt: TGTGCCAGCAGCCCCGCCGGGGGAGGGGCCGGTGAGCAGTACTTC
cdr3_aa: CASSPAGGGAGEQYF
d_call: TRBD2
v_call: TRBV7-6
clone_size: few
j_call: TRBJ2-7

cdr3_nt: TGTGCCAGCAGCCGGGACAGAGGGGAGCAGTACTTC
cdr3_aa: CASSRDRGEQYF
d_call: TRBD1
v_call: TRBV11-2
clone_size: NA
j_call: TRBJ2-7

cdr3_nt: TGTGCCAGCAGTGCCCGGGGACAGGGGGGAAATCAGCCCCAGCATTTT
cdr3_aa: CASSARGQGGNQPQHF
d_call: TRBD1
v_call: TRBV6-1
clone_size: NA
j_call: TRBJ1-5

cdr3_nt: TGCGCCAGCAGCTTGACAGGGGAGGACACTGAAGCTTTCTTT
cdr3_aa: CASSLTGEDTEAFF
d_call: TRBD1
v_call: TRBV5-1
clone_size: NA
j_call: TRBJ1-1

cdr3_nt: TGTGCCAGCAGCTTTACTTTAAGGGACTTCAATGAGCAGTTCTTC
cdr3_aa: CASSFTLRDFNEQFF
d_call: NA
v_call: TRBV5-5
clone_size: NA
j_call: TRBJ2-1

cdr3_nt: TGTGCCAGCAGCTCGTCGGGGGGCCCACGGGGGGCCAACGTCCTGACTTTC
cdr3_aa: CASSSSGGPRGANVLTF
d_call: NA
v_call: TRBV5-4
clone_size: NA
j_call: TRBJ2-6

cdr3_nt: TGTGCCAGCAGTCGCAATCGATATACCAGATCTGGAAACACCATATATTTT
cdr3_aa: CASSRNRYTRSGNTIYF
d_call: NA
v_call: TRBV28
clone_size: NA
j_call: TRBJ1-3

cdr3_nt: TGTGCCAGTAGTTCCCCTCAGGGCCCCTATGGCTACACCTTC
cdr3_aa: CASSSPQGPYGYTF
d_call: NA
v_call: TRBV19
clone_size: few
j_call: TRBJ1-2

cdr3_nt: TGTGCCAGTAGTACAGACAGTAGCAATCAGCCCCAGCATTTT
cdr3_aa: CASSTDSSNQPQHF
d_call: NA
v_call: TRBV19
clone_size: NA
j_call: TRBJ1-5

cdr3_nt: TGTGCCAGCAGCCCTGAGACAGCTATCGGGCACAATGAGCAGTTCTTC
cdr3_aa: CASSPETAIGHNEQFF
d_call: NA
v_call: TRBV7-6
clone_size: NA
j_call: TRBJ2-1

cdr3_nt: TGTGCCAGCAGCTCTCGGAGTCAGGGGGCCCTCCACTTT
cdr3_aa: CASSSRSQGALHF
d_call: TRBD1
v_call: TRBV12-3/TRBV12-4
clone_size: NA
j_call: TRBJ1-6

cdr3_nt: TGTGCCAGCAGCCAAGTCGGCTCAAAGGGGGAGACCCAGTACTTC
cdr3_aa: CASSQVGSKGETQYF
d_call: NA
v_call: TRBV3-1/TRBV3-2
clone_size: NA
j_call: TRBJ2-5

cdr3_nt: TGTGCCAGCAGTTATACGACAGGGGGCAACTATGGCTACACCTTC
cdr3_aa: CASSYTTGGNYGYTF
d_call: TRBD1
v_call: TRBV6-5
clone_size: NA
j_call: TRBJ1-2

cdr3_nt: TGTGCCAGCAGCTTGCCCAACCGACAGGGAGGTGGCTACACCTTC
cdr3_aa: CASSLPNRQGGGYTF
d_call: TRBD1
v_call: TRBV5-5
clone_size: NA
j_call: TRBJ1-2

cdr3_nt: TGTGCCACCAGAGGAACAGGGGGCAACTATGGCTACACCTTC
cdr3_aa: CATRGTGGNYGYTF
d_call: TRBD1
v_call: TRBV15
clone_size: NA
j_call: TRBJ1-2

cdr3_nt: TGTGCCAGTACTATCAATGCGGCAGGGAACCAGCCCCAGCATTTT
cdr3_aa: CASTINAAGNQPQHF
d_call: NA
v_call: TRBV19
clone_size: NA
j_call: TRBJ1-5

cdr3_nt: TGCGCCACCGTACACCGAGATACGCAGTATTTT
cdr3_aa: CATVHRDTQYF
d_call: NA
v_call: TRBV23-1
clone_size: once
j_call: TRBJ2-3

cdr3_nt: TGCGCCAGCAGCCAAAAGGGGACAGGGGGCTCCTACGAGCAGTACTTC
cdr3_aa: CASSQKGTGGSYEQYF
d_call: TRBD1
v_call: TRBV4-1
clone_size: NA
j_call: TRBJ2-7

cdr3_nt: TGTGCCAGCACCAAGGACAGGGGTTCGGATACGCAGTATTTT
cdr3_aa: CASTKDRGSDTQYF
d_call: TRBD1
v_call: TRBV6-5
clone_size: NA
j_call: TRBJ2-3

cdr3_nt: TGTGCCAGCCGTGGGGGGTCGGTAGGAGCTAACTATGGCTACACCTTC
cdr3_aa: CASRGGSVGANYGYTF
d_call: NA
v_call: TRBV19
clone_size: NA
j_call: TRBJ1-2

cdr3_nt: TGTGCCAGCAGATACGTAGGGGGCCTCACTCAAGAGACCCAGTACTTC
cdr3_aa: CASRYVGGLTQETQYF
d_call: TRBD1
v_call: TRBV7-2
clone_size: NA
j_call: TRBJ2-5

cdr3_nt: TGCAGCGTTATAGGGACAGGGGTCGGCTACACCTTC
cdr3_aa: CSVIGTGVGYTF
d_call: TRBD1
v_call: TRBV29-1
clone_size: NA
j_call: TRBJ1-2

cdr3_nt: TGCGCCAGCAGCTTGGTAGGGGGCGATGGGGGAGCTAACTATGGCTACACCTTC
cdr3_aa: CASSLVGGDGGANYGYTF
d_call: TRBD1
v_call: TRBV5-1
clone_size: NA
j_call: TRBJ1-2

cdr3_nt: TGTGCCAGCACACCTAGCGGGGGGGCCGGAGATACGCAGTATTTT
cdr3_aa: CASTPSGGAGDTQYF
d_call: TRBD2
v_call: TRBV2
clone_size: NA
j_call: TRBJ2-3

cdr3_nt: TGTGCCAGTACCCCTCTACAGGGGGCGGACTATGGCTACACCTTC
cdr3_aa: CASTPLQGADYGYTF
d_call: TRBD1
v_call: TRBV19
clone_size: NA
j_call: TRBJ1-2

cdr3_nt: TGTGCCAGCAGTCCCCCCTCGGAAGCGGGGGGACAAGAGACCCAGTACTTC
cdr3_aa: CASSPPSEAGGQETQYF
d_call: TRBD2
v_call: TRBV6-2/TRBV6-3
clone_size: NA
j_call: TRBJ2-5

cdr3_nt: TGTGCCAGCAGCTCGAGGTCCGGGACAGGGCAAGAGACCCAGTACTTC
cdr3_aa: CASSSRSGTGQETQYF
d_call: TRBD1
v_call: TRBV7-3
clone_size: NA
j_call: TRBJ2-5

cdr3_nt: TGTGCCAGCAGCCCCGATAGTAGAGATACGCAGTATTTT
cdr3_aa: CASSPDSRDTQYF
d_call: NA
v_call: TRBV9
clone_size: NA
j_call: TRBJ2-3

cdr3_nt: TGTGCCTGGAGGGGGGCGGCCTCGACCGGGGAGCTGTTTTTT
cdr3_aa: CAWRGAASTGELFF
d_call: NA
v_call: TRBV30
clone_size: NA
j_call: TRBJ2-2

cdr3_nt: TGTGCCAGCAGTCAACAGGGGACTCCCACAGATACGCAGTATTTT
cdr3_aa: CASSQQGTPTDTQYF
d_call: NA
v_call: TRBV6-5
clone_size: NA
j_call: TRBJ2-3

cdr3_nt: TGTGCCAGTAGTGGAGAGGGCAGAGGCTCTGGAAACACCATATATTTT
cdr3_aa: CASSGEGRGSGNTIYF
d_call: NA
v_call: TRBV19
clone_size: NA
j_call: TRBJ1-3

cdr3_nt: TGTGCCAGCAGCGTAGAATCCCAGACAACGAACACTGAAGCTTTCTTT
cdr3_aa: CASSVESQTTNTEAFF
d_call: NA
v_call: TRBV9
clone_size: NA
j_call: TRBJ1-1

cdr3_nt: TGTGCCAGCAGCCCGGGACAGGGTGTCCGGACCCAGTACTTC
cdr3_aa: CASSPGQGVRTQYF
d_call: TRBD1
v_call: TRBV5-4
clone_size: NA
j_call: TRBJ2-5

cdr3_nt: TGTGCCATCAGTGAGGGGGCATTGAAATACGAGCAGTACTTC
cdr3_aa: CAISEGALKYEQYF
d_call: NA
v_call: TRBV10-3
clone_size: once
j_call: TRBJ2-7

cdr3_nt: TGTGCCAGCAGCCAGACTCTTCGGGGTGAAAAACTGTTTTTT
cdr3_aa: CASSQTLRGEKLFF
d_call: NA
v_call: TRBV14
clone_size: NA
j_call: TRBJ1-4

cdr3_nt: TGTGCCAGCAGCCACTCTAACACTGAAGCTTTCTTT
cdr3_aa: CASSHSNTEAFF
d_call: NA
v_call: TRBV11-2
clone_size: once
j_call: TRBJ1-1

cdr3_nt: TGTGCCAGTAGTACTGGGGGACAGGGTAGGAGGGAGACCCAGTACTTC
cdr3_aa: CASSTGGQGRRETQYF
d_call: TRBD1
v_call: TRBV19
clone_size: NA
j_call: TRBJ2-5

cdr3_nt: TGTGCCACCCAGCCGGGATCCGGGAAGGGCTACACCTTC
cdr3_aa: CATQPGSGKGYTF
d_call: NA
v_call: TRBV6-5
clone_size: NA
j_call: TRBJ1-2

cdr3_nt: TGTGCCAGCAGTCCGGGGGTGAGGGAGCTGTTTTTT
cdr3_aa: CASSPGVRELFF
d_call: NA
v_call: TRBV6-2/TRBV6-3
clone_size: NA
j_call: TRBJ2-2

cdr3_nt: TGTGCCAGCAGTCCCGACAGGAGGACTGAAGCTTTCTTT
cdr3_aa: CASSPDRRTEAFF
d_call: NA
v_call: TRBV6-5
clone_size: NA
j_call: TRBJ1-1

cdr3_nt: TGTGCCAGTAGTATGGTGGGCTATATTACCAATCAGCCCCAGCATTTT
cdr3_aa: CASSMVGYITNQPQHF
d_call: NA
v_call: TRBV19
clone_size: NA
j_call: TRBJ1-5

cdr3_nt: TGTGCCAGCCTCTCGACAGCAACTAATGAAAAACTGTTTTTT
cdr3_aa: CASLSTATNEKLFF
d_call: NA
v_call: TRBV7-9
clone_size: once
j_call: TRBJ1-4

cdr3_nt: TGTGCCAGCAGTGAGGAGGGACCAAACACCATATATTTT
cdr3_aa: CASSEEGPNTIYF
d_call: NA
v_call: TRBV2
clone_size: NA
j_call: TRBJ1-3

cdr3_nt: TGCGCCAGCAGCCCGGGGGAGCTTAGGGGGAACACTGAAGCTTTCTTT
cdr3_aa: CASSPGELRGNTEAFF
d_call: NA
v_call: TRBV5-1
clone_size: NA
j_call: TRBJ1-1

cdr3_nt: TGCAGCGTTGAACCTAGCGGCCTCACAGATACGCAGTATTTT
cdr3_aa: CSVEPSGLTDTQYF
d_call: TRBD2
v_call: TRBV29-1
clone_size: NA
j_call: TRBJ2-3

cdr3_nt: TGTGCCAGTAGTATACCCGGGTTGAACACTGAAGCTTTCTTT
cdr3_aa: CASSIPGLNTEAFF
d_call: NA
v_call: TRBV19
clone_size: NA
j_call: TRBJ1-1

cdr3_nt: TGTGCCAGCAGCTCCCGGGACAGAAACTATGGCTACACCTTC
cdr3_aa: CASSSRDRNYGYTF
d_call: TRBD1
v_call: TRBV3-1/TRBV3-2
clone_size: once
j_call: TRBJ1-2

cdr3_nt: TGTGCCAGCAGTTTATCGGCAGGGTATAATTCACCCCTCCACTTT
cdr3_aa: CASSLSAGYNSPLHF
d_call: NA
v_call: TRBV27
clone_size: NA
j_call: TRBJ1-6

cdr3_nt: TGTGCCACCAGCAGAGGTTCCGGTAATCAGCCCCAGCATTTT
cdr3_aa: CATSRGSGNQPQHF
d_call: NA
v_call: TRBV15
clone_size: once
j_call: TRBJ1-5